This TCR beta chain was sequenced during a study of Ad26.COV2.S vaccination and SARS-CoV-2 variants. About the study: Donor allocation was to the COV1001 Ad26.COV2.S trial arm. Whole-study findings and limits: Possibly, TCR breadth and depth analyses underestimated total T cell responses. It was found that vaccine and placebo recipients had similar non-spike TCR breadth.

Trimming shortened V by 0 bases and J by 7 bases, and 6 bases separated the two germline ends. Per the germline V gene, CDR1 is ENHRY and CDR2 is SYGVKD. This CDR3 has 12 amino acids. Only in-frame clones appear in the TCRdb table, and some are missing; sequencing was by immunoSEQ multiplex PCR. This sample has around 450,000 clones; approximately 92% occur once, and the top ten carry approximately 2.5%. This clone was seen only once. The antigen remains undetermined. Documented treatment: some 19 received Ad26.COV2.S at low or high dose, single or two shots; roughly 5 received placebo; per-sample allocation not given. Samples were taken on day 63 after the first vaccine or placebo injection. Donation came from an adult in Boston who was aged 18-55 years.

This specimen consisted of peripheral blood, obtained in a trial of Ad26.COV2.S vaccine versus placebo. J is TRBJ1-1 and V is TRBV10-3; perhaps TRBD1 as D (6 bases). The sequence was obtained from a person aged 18 to 59 who received the Ad26.COV2.S COVID-19 vaccine or a placebo. CDR3 loop: CAISESDSEAFF. CDR3 DNA: TGTGCCATCAGTGAGTCGGACAGTGAAGCTTTCTTT.